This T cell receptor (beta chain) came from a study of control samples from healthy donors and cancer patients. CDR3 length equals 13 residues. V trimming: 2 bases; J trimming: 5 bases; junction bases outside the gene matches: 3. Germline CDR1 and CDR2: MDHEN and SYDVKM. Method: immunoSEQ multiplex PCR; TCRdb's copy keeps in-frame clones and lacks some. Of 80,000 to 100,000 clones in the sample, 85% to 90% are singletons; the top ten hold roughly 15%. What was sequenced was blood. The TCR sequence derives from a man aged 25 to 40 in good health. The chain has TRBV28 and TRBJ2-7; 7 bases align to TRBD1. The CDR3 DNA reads TGTGCCAGCAGTTTAGACAGGGTTCACGAGCAGTACTTC. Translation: CASSLDRVHEQYF.